This T cell receptor beta chain is drawn from a study of T-cell memory formation after mild COVID-19. Germline CDR1 reads SGHTA; CDR2 reads FQGNSA. Trimming removed 5 bases at V and 3 bases at J, with 13 bases between. There are 14 residues in the CDR3. TCRdb reprocessed the 5' RACE reads via MiXCR and lists one record per CDR3 protein. The top ten clones hold 25% to 30% of a sample with roughly 110,000 distinct CDR3 sequences, more than 15% of them seen once. J is TRBJ1-1 and V is TRBV7-2; no firm D call. The sequence derives from an adult woman who had mild COVID-19 (a few samples of this study predate the infection). Cell type and time point are not known. Material for sequencing was PBMCs or a T cell subset sorted from them (not recorded which). The CDR3 DNA reads as TGTGCCAGCAGCACCTGGACGGACTACACTGAAGCTTTCTTT. Translated: CASSTWTDYTEAFF.